This T cell receptor beta chain was recovered during a study of control samples from healthy donors and cancer patients. Germline-derived CDR1 and CDR2 are MGHDK and SYGVNS. Trimming cost V 6 bases and J 5 bases, with 13 bases left between them. The CDR3 has 13 residues. The protocol was immunoSEQ multiplex PCR, while the TCRdb copy is restricted to in-frame clones and leaves out a portion. The sample contains roughly 130,000 clones, roughly 91% of which appear only once. The gene calls are TRBV25-1 and TRBJ2-5; TRBD1 or TRBD2 may be the D gene (5 bases each). Source material: PBMCs. The TCR comes from a man aged 45 to 65 with head and neck cancer. CDR3 coding DNA: TGTGCCAGCAGCGACAGTCCGGGGGAGACCCAGTACTTC. Amino acid sequence: CASSDSPGETQYF.